The present TCR beta chain was sequenced within a study of blood T cell repertoires in COVID-19. The wider study: The United States, Italy and Spain were the sources of the acute and convalescent COVID-19 samples. Sample material is recorded as cDNA or gDNA derived from T cells, B-cell-depleted T cells, or PBMCs.

As originally analysed: Amplification from reference gene primers served as the basis for estimated nucleated cell counts. Method: immunoSEQ multiplex PCR; TCRdb's copy keeps in-frame clones and lacks some. The V and J calls and clone size come from that table; D and trimming were worked out from the DNA. Of about 200,000 clones listed, 83% were seen once; the top ten hold 7% to 10%. From germline, CDR1 is KGHSH and CDR2 LQKENI. This CDR3 is built from 16 residues. Trimming pared 3 bases from V and 9 bases from J, leaving 21 bases between. The TCR comes from a woman in her forties or fifties with acute or convalescent COVID-19. The sequenced material came from peripheral blood. The gene calls are TRBV18 and TRBJ2-1; D possibly corresponds to TRBD2 (6 bases). CDR3 protein: CASSPSTRSVSGEQFF. Written as DNA, the CDR3 is TGTGCCAGCTCACCCTCGACTAGATCGGTATCGGGTGAGCAGTTCTTC.